This is a list of T cell receptor beta chains from one sample in a study of T cells in Graves' hyperthyroidism and ophthalmopathy. TCRdb used MiXCR to reprocess the multiplex PCR reads, holding one entry per CDR3 protein. The table records 500,000 to 550,000 distinct CDR3 sequences, about 20% of them present only once. The specimen was blood. The source of these receptors is a young man with Graves' hyperthyroidism. Both conserved end residues are part of each CDR3. D genes are given only for firm matches. Clone size is shown for a subset of rows, as once, few, many or a class of expanded clone.

>NA|NA|TRBV7-9|TRBJ1-2
CASSSQRDGYTF
TGTGCCAGCAGCTCCCAAAGGGATGGCTACACCTTC
>NA|NA|TRBV6-1|TRBJ1-2
CASSSNRGNYGYTF
TGTGCCAGCAGCAGTAATCGGGGGAACTATGGCTACACCTTC
>NA|many|TRBV12-3/TRBV12-4|TRBJ1-1
CASRMRAAEAFF
TGTGCCAGCAGGATGCGGGCCGCTGAAGCTTTCTTT
>NA|many|TRBV7-9|TRBJ1-1
CASSSSRASNTEAFF
TGTGCCAGCAGCTCTTCCAGGGCCTCGAACACTGAAGCTTTCTTT
>NA|NA|TRBV3-1|TRBJ1-1
CASSQAFAGEAFF
TGTGCCAGCAGCCAAGCTTTTGCAGGGGAAGCTTTCTTT
>TRBD1|many|TRBV19|TRBJ1-5
CASSVTGGNQPQHF
TGTGCCAGTAGTGTAACAGGGGGAAATCAGCCCCAGCATTTT
>NA|once|TRBV12-3/TRBV12-4|TRBJ1-1
CASSFAPGSNTEAFF
TGTGCCAGCAGTTTCGCCCCCGGGTCCAACACTGAAGCTTTCTTT
>NA|NA|TRBV7-2|TRBJ1-2
CASSRDKGHGYTF
TGTGCCAGCAGCCGCGACAAGGGCCATGGCTACACCTTC
>NA|many|TRBV4-1|TRBJ1-6
CASSQTNSPLHF
TGCGCCAGCAGCCAAACAAATTCACCCCTCCACTTT
>NA|many|TRBV7-9|TRBJ1-1
CASSLLGGRDTEAFF
TGTGCCAGCAGCCTCCTGGGGGGGCGGGACACTGAAGCTTTCTTT
>NA|many|TRBV10-3|TRBJ1-5
CAISATGFGNQPQHF
TGTGCCATCAGTGCCACTGGGTTCGGCAATCAGCCCCAGCATTTT
>NA|once|TRBV9|TRBJ1-2
CASSPLGDEVPYGYTF
TGTGCCAGCAGCCCACTAGGGGACGAGGTACCCTATGGCTACACCTTC
>TRBD1|NA|TRBV19|TRBJ2-6
CASSIPTGGNSGANVLTF
TGTGCCAGTAGTATCCCGACAGGGGGCAACTCTGGGGCCAACGTCCTGACTTTC
>TRBD1|NA|TRBV11-1|TRBJ2-7
CASSPLDREKPYEQYF
TGTGCCAGCAGCCCGCTGGACAGGGAAAAACCCTACGAGCAGTACTTC
>NA|many|TRBV6-2/TRBV6-3|TRBJ2-6
CASSRRVLGANVLTF
TGTGCCAGCAGTCGCCGGGTTTTGGGGGCCAACGTCCTGACTTTC
>TRBD2|many|TRBV6-1|TRBJ2-2
CASSNQRGGGTGELSF
TGTGCCAGCAGTAATCAGCGGGGGGGAGGGACCGGGGAGCTGTCTTTT
>NA|many|TRBV6-1|TRBJ1-2
CASSEDSPGYTF
TGTGCCAGCAGTGAAGACAGCCCAGGCTACACCTTC
>TRBD1|many|TRBV10-2|TRBJ2-2
CASSEPRGIGELFF
TGCGCCAGCAGTGAGCCCAGGGGGATCGGGGAGCTGTTTTTT
>NA|many|TRBV10-3|TRBJ2-5
CAISASGSQETQYF
TGTGCCATCAGTGCCTCCGGTTCTCAAGAGACCCAGTACTTC
>NA|NA|TRBV11-2|TRBJ2-6
CASSLAVFGANVLTF
TGTGCCAGCAGCTTAGCCGTGTTCGGGGCCAACGTCCTGACTTTC
>NA|many|TRBV2|TRBJ2-5
CASRQETQYF
TGTGCCAGCAGGCAAGAGACCCAGTACTTC
>TRBD1|few|TRBV6-1|TRBJ1-2
CASSEAIWTGVNGYTF
TGTGCCAGCAGTGAAGCTATCTGGACAGGAGTGAATGGCTACACCTTC